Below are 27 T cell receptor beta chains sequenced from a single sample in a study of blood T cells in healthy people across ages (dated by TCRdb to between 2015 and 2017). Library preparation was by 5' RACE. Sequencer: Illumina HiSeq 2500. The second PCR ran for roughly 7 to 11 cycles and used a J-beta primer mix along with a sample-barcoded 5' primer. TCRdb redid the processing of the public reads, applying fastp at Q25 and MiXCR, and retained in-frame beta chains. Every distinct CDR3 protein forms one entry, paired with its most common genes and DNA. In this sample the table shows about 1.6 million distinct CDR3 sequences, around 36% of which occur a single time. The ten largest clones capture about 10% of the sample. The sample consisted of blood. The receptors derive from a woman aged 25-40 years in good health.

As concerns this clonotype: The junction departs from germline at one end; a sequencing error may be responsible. The chain's CDR3 is CASSYGPTDMQYF. The CDR3 region has the DNA TGTGCCAGCAGTTACGGCCCCACAGATATGCAGTATTTT. This chain connects TRBV6-5 to TRBJ2-3, with no clear D. CDR1 and CDR2 (germline): MNHEY, SVGAGI. The CDR3 runs to 13 residues.

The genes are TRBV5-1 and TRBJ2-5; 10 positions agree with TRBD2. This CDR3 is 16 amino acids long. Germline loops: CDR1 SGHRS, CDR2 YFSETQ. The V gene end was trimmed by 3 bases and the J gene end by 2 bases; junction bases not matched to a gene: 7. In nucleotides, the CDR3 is TGCGCCAGCAGCTCAAGCGGGGGGGCTGGGCAAGAGACCCAGTACTTC. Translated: CASSSSGGAGQETQYF.

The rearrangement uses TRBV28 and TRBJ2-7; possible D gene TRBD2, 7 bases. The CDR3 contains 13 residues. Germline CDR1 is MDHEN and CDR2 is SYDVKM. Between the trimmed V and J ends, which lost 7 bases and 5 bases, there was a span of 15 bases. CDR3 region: CASKSGGPNEQYF. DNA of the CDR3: TGTGCCAGCAAATCCGGGGGGCCCAACGAGCAGTACTTC. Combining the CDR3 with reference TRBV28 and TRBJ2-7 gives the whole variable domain DVKVTQSSRYLVKRTGEKVFLECVQDMDHENMFWYRQDPGLGLRLIYFSYDVKMKEKGDIPEGYSVSREKKERFSLILESASTNQTSMYLCASKSGGPNEQYFGPGTRLTVT.

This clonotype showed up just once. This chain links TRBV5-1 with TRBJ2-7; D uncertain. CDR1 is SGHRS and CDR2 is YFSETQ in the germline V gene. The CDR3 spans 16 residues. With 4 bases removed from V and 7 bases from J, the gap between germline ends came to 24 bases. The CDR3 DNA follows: TGCGCCAGCAGCCCATCGACTGGTAATGTGGTCGATGAGCAGTACTTC. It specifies CASSPSTGNVVDEQYF.

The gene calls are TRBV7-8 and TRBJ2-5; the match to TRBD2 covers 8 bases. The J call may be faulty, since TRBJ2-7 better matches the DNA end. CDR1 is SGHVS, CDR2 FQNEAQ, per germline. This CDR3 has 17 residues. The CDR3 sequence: CASSPLILAGGLHEQYF. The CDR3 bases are TGTGCCAGCAGCCCCTTGATTCTTGCGGGGGGCCTACACGAGCAGTACTTC.

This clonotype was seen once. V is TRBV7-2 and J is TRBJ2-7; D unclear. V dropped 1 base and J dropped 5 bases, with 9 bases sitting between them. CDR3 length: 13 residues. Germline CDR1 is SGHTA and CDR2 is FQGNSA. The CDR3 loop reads CASSLVQNHEQYF. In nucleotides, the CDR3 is TGTGCCAGCAGCTTAGTACAGAACCACGAGCAGTACTTC.

The CDR3 loop is CSARVGQSNQPQHF. CDR3 sequence (DNA): TGCAGTGCTAGGGTAGGACAATCCAATCAGCCCCAGCATTTT. The chain employs TRBV20-1 and TRBJ1-5, with TRBD1 as a possible D gene (5 bases). Trimming stripped 3 bases from V and 3 bases from J, with 12 bases between. The CDR3 sequence is 14 residues long. Germline V gene data show CDR1 as DFQATT and CDR2 as SNEGSKA (reference sequence).

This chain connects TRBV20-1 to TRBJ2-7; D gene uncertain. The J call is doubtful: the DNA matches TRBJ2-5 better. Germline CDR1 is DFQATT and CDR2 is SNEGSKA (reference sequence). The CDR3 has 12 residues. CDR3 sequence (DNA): TGCAGTGCTAGAAGCTCGGCTGGGACCCAGTACTTC. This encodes CSARSSAGTQYF.

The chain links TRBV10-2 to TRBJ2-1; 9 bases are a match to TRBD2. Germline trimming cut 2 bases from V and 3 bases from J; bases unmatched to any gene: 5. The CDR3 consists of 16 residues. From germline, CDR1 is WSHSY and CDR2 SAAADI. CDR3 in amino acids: CASSEVAGDLYNEQFF. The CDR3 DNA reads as TGCGCCAGCAGTGAGGTAGCGGGAGATCTCTACAATGAGCAGTTCTTC.

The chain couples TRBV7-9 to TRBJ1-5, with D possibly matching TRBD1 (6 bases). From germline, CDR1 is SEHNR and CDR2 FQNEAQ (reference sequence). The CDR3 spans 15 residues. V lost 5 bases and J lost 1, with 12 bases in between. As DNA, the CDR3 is TGTGCCAGCAGCACCAGCAGGGGAAGCAATCAGCCCCAGCATTTT. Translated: CASSTSRGSNQPQHF.

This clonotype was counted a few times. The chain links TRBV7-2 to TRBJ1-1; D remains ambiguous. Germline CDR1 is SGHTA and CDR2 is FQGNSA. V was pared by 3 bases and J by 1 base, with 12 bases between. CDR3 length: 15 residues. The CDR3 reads CASSFDGRKNTEAFF. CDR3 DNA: TGTGCCAGCAGCTTCGATGGGCGTAAGAACACTGAAGCTTTCTTT. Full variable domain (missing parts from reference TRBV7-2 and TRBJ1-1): GAGVSQSPSNKVTEKGKDVELRCDPISGHTALYWYRQSLGQGLEFLIYFQGNSAPDKSGLPSDRFSAERTGGSVSTLTIQRTQQEDSAVYLCASSFDGRKNTEAFFGQGTRLTVV.

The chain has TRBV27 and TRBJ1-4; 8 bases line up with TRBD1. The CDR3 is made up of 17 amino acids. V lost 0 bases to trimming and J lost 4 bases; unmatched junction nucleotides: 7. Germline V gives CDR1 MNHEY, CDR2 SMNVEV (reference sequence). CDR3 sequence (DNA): TGTGCCAGCAGTTTATCGCCAGGGGGCAAGAGTAATGAAAAACTGTTTTTT. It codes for CASSLSPGGKSNEKLFF.

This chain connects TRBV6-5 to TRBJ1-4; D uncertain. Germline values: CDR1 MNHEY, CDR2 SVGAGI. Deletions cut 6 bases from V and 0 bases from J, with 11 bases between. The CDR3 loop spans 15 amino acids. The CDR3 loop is CASSPEFATNEKLFF. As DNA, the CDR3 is TGTGCCAGCAGCCCGGAGTTCGCAACTAATGAAAAACTGTTTTTT.

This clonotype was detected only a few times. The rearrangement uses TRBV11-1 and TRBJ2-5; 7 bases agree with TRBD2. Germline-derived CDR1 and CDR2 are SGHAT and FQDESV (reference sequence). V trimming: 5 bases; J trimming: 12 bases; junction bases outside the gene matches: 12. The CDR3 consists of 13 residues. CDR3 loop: CASSGRHPGGKYF. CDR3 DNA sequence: TGTGCCAGCAGCGGACGACACCCGGGGGGTAAGTACTTC.

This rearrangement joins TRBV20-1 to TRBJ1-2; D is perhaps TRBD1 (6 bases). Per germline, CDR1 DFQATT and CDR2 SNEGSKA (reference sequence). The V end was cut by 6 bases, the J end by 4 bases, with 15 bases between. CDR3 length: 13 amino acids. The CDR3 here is CSARGPGTYGYTF. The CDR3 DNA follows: TGCAGTGCCCGGGGGCCGGGAACCTATGGCTACACCTTC.

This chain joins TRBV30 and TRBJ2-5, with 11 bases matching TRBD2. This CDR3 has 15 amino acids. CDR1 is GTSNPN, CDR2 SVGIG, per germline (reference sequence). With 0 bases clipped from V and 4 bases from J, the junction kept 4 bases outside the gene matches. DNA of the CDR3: TGTGCCTGGAGTGTAAAGCTAGCGGGGGGAGAGACCCAGTACTTC. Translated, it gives CAWSVKLAGGETQYF.

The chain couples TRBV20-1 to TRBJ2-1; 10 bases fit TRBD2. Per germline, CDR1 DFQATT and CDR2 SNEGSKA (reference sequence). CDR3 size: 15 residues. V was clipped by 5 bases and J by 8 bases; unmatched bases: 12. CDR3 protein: CSAQRTSGGGHEQFF. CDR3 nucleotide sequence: TGCAGTGCTCAGAGGACTAGCGGTGGTGGGCATGAGCAGTTCTTC.

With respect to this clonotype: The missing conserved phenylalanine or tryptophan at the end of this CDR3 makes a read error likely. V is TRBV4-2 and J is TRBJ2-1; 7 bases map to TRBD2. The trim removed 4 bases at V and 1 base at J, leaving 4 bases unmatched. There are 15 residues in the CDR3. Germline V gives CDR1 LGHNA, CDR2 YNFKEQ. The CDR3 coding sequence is TGTGCCAGCAGCCCCCGGGGGGAATCCTACAATGAGCAGTTCTGC. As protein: CASSPRGESYNEQFC.

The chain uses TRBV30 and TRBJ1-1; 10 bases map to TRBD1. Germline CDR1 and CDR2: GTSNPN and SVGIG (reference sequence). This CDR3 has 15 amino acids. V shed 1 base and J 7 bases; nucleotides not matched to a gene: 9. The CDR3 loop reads CAWSGTGGGKVEAFF. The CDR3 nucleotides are TGTGCCTGGAGTGGGACAGGGGGTGGTAAAGTTGAAGCTTTCTTT.

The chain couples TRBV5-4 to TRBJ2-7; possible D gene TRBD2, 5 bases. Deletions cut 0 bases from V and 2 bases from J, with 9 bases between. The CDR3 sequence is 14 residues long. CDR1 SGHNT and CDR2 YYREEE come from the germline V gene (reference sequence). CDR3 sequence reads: CASSLAIGAYEQYF. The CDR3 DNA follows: TGTGCCAGCAGCTTGGCCATCGGGGCCTACGAGCAGTACTTC. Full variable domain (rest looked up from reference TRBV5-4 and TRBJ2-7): ETGVTQSPTHLIKTRGQQVTLRCSSQSGHNTVSWYQQALGQGPQFIFQYYREEENGRGNFPPRFSGLQFPNYSSELNVNALELDDSALYLCASSLAIGAYEQYFGPGTRLTVT.

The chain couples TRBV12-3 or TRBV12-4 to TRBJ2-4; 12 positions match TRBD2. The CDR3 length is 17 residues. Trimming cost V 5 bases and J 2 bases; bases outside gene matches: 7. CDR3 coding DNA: TGTGCCAGCAGTCTTCGGACTAGCGGGGAATCCAAAAACATTCAGTACTTC. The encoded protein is CASSLRTSGESKNIQYF.

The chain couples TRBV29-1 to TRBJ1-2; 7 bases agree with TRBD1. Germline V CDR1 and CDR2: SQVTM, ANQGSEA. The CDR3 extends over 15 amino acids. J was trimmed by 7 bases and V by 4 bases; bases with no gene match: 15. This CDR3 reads CSVGPRRQGKGGYTF. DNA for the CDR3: TGCAGCGTTGGCCCCCGTCGACAGGGTAAAGGTGGCTACACCTTC.

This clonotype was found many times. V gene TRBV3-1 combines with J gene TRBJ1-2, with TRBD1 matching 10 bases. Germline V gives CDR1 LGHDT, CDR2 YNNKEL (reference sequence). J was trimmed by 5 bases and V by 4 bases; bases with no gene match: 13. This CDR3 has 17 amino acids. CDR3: CASSLRDRGAEGYGYTF. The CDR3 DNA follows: TGTGCCAGCAGCCTCCGGGACAGGGGCGCAGAGGGGTATGGCTACACCTTC.

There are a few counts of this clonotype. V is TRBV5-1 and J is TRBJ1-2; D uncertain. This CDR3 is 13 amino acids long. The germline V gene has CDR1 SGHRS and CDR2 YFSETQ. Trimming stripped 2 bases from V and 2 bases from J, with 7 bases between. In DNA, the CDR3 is TGCGCCAGCAGCTTCAATCCAAACTATGGCTACACCTTC. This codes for CASSFNPNYGYTF.

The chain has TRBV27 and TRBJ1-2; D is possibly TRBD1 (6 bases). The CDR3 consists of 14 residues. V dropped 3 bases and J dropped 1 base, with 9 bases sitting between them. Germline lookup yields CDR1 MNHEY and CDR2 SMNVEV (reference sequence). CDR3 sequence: CASSFKGDNYGYTF. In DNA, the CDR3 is TGTGCCAGCAGTTTCAAGGGGGATAACTATGGCTACACCTTC.

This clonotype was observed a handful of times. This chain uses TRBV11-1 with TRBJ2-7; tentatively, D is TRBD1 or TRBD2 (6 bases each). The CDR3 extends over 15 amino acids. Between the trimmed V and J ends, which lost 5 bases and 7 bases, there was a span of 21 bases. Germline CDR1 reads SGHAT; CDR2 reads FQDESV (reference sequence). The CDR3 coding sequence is TGTGCCAGCAGCCCCGAGGGGGGACATGCAGTAGAGCAGTACTTC. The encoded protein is CASSPEGGHAVEQYF.

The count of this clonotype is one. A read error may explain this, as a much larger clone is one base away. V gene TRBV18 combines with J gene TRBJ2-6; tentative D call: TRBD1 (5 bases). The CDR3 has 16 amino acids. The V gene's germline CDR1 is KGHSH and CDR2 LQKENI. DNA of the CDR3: TGTGCCAGCTCACCATCAGGGAACTCTGGGGCCAACGTCCGGACTTTC. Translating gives CASSPSGNSGANVRTF.